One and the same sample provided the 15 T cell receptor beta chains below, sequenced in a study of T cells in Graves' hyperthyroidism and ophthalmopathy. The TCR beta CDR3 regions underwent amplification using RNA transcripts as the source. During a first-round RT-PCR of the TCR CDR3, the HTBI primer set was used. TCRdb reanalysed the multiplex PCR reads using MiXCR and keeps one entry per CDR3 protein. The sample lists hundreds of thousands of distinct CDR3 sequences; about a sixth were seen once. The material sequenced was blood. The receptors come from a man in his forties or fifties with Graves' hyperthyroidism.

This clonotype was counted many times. CDR3 bases: TGTGCCATCCGAGGACAGGGACTGATAACAGATACGCAGTATTTT. Translation gives CAIRGQGLITDTQYF. The chain has TRBV10-3 and TRBJ2-3, with TRBD1 matching 8 bases. V was pared by 8 bases and J by 3 bases, with 10 bases of the junction left unmatched. CDR1 is ENHRY and CDR2 is SYGVKD in the germline V gene. CDR3 length: 15 amino acids.

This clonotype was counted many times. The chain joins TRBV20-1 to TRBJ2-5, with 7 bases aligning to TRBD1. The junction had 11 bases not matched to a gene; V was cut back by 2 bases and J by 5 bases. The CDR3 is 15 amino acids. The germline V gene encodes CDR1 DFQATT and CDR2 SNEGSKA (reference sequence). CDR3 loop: CSARRVAGGWETQYF. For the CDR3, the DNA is TGCAGTGCTAGAAGGGTCGCAGGGGGTTGGGAGACCCAGTACTTC.

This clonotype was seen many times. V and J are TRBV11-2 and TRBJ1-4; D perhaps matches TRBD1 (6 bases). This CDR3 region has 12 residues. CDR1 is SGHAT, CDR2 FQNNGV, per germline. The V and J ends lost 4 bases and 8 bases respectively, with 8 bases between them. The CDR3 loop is CASSYRVEKLFF. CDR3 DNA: TGTGCCAGCAGCTACAGGGTAGAAAAACTGTTTTTT.

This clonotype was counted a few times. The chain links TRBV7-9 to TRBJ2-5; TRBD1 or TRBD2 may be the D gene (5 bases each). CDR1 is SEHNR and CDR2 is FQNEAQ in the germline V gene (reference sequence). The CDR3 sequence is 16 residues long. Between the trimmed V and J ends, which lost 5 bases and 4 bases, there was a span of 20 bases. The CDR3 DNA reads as TGTGCCAGCAGCCCCGAACGGGGCGGCTGGGGAGAGACCCAGTACTTC. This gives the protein CASSPERGGWGETQYF.

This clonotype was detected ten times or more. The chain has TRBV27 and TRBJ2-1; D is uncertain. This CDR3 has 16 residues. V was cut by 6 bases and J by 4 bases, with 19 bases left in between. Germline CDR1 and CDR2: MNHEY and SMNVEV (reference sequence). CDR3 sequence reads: CASRNPKDGQYNEQFF. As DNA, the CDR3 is TGTGCCAGCAGGAACCCAAAGGACGGCCAGTACAATGAGCAGTTCTTC.

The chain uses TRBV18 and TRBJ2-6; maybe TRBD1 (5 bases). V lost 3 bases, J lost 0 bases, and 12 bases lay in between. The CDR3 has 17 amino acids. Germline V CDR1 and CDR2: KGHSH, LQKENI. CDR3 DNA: TGTGCCAGCTCACCGATGACAGCGTCCTCTGGGGCCAACGTCCTGACTTTC. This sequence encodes CASSPMTASSGANVLTF.

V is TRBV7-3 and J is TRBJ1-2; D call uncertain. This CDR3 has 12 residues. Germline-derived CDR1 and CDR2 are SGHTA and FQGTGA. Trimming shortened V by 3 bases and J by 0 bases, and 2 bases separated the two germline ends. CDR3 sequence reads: CASSFPNYGYTF. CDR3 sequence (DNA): TGTGCCAGCAGCTTTCCTAACTATGGCTACACCTTC.

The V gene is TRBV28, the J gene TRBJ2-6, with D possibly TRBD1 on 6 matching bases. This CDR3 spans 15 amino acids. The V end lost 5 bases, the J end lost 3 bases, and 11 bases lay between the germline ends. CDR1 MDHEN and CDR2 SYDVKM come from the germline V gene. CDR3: CASSAQGHGANVLTF. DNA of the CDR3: TGTGCCAGCAGTGCACAGGGTCATGGGGCCAACGTCCTGACTTTC.

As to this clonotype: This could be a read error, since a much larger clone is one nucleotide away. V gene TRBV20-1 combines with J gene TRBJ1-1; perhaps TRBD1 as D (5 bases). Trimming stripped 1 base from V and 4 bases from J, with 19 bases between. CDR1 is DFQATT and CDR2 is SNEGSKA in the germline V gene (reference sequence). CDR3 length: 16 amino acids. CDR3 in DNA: TGCAGTGCTAGAGCTCCGCGGGCAGGGTTGAGCACTGAAGCTTTCTTT. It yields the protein CSARAPRAGLSTEAFF.

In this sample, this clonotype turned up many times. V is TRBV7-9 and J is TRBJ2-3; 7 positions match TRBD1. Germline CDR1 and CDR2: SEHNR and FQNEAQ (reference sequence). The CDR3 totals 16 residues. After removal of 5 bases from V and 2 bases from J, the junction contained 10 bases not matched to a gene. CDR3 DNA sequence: TGTGCCAGCAGCGTACCCTCCGGGACAGCCACAGATACGCAGTATTTT. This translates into CASSVPSGTATDTQYF.

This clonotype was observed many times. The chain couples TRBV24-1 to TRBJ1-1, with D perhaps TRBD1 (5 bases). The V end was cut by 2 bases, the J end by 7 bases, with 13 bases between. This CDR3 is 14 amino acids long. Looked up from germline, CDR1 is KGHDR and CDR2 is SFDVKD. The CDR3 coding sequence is TGTGCCACCAGTGATTCTTCGAGGGGTGATGAAGCTTTCTTT. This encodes CATSDSSRGDEAFF.

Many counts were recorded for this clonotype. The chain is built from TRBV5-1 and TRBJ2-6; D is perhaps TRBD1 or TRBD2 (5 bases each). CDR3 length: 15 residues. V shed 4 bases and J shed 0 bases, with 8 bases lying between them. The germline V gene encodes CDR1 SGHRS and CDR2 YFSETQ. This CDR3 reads CASSPGPSGANVLTF. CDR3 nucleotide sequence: TGCGCCAGCAGCCCGGGACCCTCTGGGGCCAACGTCCTGACTTTC.

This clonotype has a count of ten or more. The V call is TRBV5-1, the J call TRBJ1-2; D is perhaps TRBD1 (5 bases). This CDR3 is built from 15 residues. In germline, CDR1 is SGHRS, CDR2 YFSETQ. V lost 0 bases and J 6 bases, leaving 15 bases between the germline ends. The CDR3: CASSLVDPQGDGYTF. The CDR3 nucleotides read TGCGCCAGCAGCTTGGTGGACCCTCAAGGGGATGGCTACACCTTC.

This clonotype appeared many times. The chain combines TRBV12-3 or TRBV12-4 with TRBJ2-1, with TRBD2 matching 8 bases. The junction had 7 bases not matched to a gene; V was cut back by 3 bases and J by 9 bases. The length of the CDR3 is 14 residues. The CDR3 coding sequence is TGTGCCAGCAGTTTTCGGGGGGGCTTCACTGAGCAGTTCTTC. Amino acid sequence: CASSFRGGFTEQFF.

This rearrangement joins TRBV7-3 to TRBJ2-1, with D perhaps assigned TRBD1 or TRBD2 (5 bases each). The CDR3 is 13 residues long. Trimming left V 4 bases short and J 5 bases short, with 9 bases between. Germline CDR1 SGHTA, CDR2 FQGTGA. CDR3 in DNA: TGTGCCAGCAGCTCCGGGACCAACAATGAGCAGTTCTTC. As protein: CASSSGTNNEQFF.